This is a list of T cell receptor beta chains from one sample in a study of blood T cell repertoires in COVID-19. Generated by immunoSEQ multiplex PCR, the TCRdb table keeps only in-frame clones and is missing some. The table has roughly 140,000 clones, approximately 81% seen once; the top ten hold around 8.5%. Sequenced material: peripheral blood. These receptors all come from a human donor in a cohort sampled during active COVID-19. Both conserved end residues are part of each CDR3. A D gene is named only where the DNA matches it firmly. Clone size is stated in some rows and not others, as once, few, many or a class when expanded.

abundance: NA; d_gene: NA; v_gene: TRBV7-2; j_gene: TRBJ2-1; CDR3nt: TGTGCCAGCAGCTCTGGTGGGTTTGACTACTTGAGCTCCTACAATGAGCAGTTCTTC; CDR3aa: CASSSGGFDYLSSYNEQFF
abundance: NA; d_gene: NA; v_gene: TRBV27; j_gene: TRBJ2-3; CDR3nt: TGTGCCAGCAGTTTAGTGGACTCCCTCACAGATACGCAGTATTTT; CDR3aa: CASSLVDSLTDTQYF
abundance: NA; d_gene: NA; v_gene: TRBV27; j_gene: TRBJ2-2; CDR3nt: TGTGCCAGCAGTTTTTTCACAAACACCGGGGAGCTGTTTTTT; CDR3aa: CASSFFTNTGELFF
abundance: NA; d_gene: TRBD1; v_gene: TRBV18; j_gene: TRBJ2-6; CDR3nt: TGTGCCAGCTCACATAGGACAGGGAACTCTGGGGCCAACGTCCTGACTTTC; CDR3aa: CASSHRTGNSGANVLTF
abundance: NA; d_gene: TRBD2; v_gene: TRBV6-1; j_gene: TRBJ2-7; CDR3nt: TGTGCCAGCAGTGATACGTATTCGGGACTAGCGGGAGCGCTTGGCTACGAGCAGTACTTC; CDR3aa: CASSDTYSGLAGALGYEQYF
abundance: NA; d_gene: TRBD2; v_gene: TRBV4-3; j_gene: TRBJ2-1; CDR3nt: TGCGCCAGCAGCCAAGATATAGGGACTAGCGGGTGGACGAGGGACAATGAGCAGTTCTTC; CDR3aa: CASSQDIGTSGWTRDNEQFF
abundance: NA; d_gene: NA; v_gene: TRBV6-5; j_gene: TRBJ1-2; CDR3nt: TGTGCCAGCAGTTACTCGGGAACGACAGCGATCTATGGCTACACCTTC; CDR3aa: CASSYSGTTAIYGYTF
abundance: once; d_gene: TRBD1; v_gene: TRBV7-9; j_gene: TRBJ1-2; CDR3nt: TGTGCCAGCAGCTCAAGACAGGGTGGGGGGTATGGCTACACCTTC; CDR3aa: CASSSRQGGGYGYTF
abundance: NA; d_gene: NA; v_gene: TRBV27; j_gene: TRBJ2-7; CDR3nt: TGTGCCAGCAGTTTTGGGCCGCACGCCTACGAGCAGTACTTC; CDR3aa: CASSFGPHAYEQYF
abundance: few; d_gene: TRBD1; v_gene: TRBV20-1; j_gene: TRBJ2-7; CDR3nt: TGCAGTGCTAGCTCGGGACAGGAGGTTTGCTTC; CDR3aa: CSASSGQEVCF
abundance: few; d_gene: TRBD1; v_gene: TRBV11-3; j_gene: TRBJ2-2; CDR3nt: TGTGCCAGCAGCTTGGGACAGGGCGACACCGGGGAGCTGTTTTTT; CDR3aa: CASSLGQGDTGELFF
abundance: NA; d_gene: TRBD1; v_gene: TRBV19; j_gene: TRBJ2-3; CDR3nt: TGTGCCAGTAGTGACAGGGGTTTAACAGATACGCAGTATTTT; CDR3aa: CASSDRGLTDTQYF
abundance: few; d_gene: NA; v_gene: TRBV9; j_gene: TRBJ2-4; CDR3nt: TGTGCCAGCAGCGTAGAGGGGCAGGGGATGAACATTCAGTACTTC; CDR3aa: CASSVEGQGMNIQYF
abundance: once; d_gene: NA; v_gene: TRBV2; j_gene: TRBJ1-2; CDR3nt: TGTGCCAGCAGTGTAAGTCCCCAGGTCTATGGCTACACCTTC; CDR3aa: CASSVSPQVYGYTF
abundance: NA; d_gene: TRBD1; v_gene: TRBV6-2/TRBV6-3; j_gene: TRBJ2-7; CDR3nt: TGTGCCAGCAGTTTTTCTGCGACAGGGGGAAGGTCCTACGAGCAGTACTTC; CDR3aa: CASSFSATGGRSYEQYF
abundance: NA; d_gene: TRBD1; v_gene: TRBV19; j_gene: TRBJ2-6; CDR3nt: TGTGCCAGTAGTCCCCAGCGAGGGAGGGCCGGGACAGGGGGCGCAGCTGGGGCCAACGTCCTGACTTTC; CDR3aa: CASSPQRGRAGTGGAAGANVLTF
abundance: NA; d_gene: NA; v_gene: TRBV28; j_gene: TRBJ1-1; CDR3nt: TGTGCCAGCAGTTTGGCTAACACTGAAGCTTTCTTT; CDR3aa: CASSLANTEAFF
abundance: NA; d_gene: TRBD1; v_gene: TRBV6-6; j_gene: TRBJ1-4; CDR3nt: TGTGCCAGCGCGACAGGGGCTAATGAAAAACTGTTTTTT; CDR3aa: CASATGANEKLFF
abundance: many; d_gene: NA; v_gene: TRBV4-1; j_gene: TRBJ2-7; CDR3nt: TGCGCCAGCAGAGGGGGTACCCACGAGCAGTACTTC; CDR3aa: CASRGGTHEQYF
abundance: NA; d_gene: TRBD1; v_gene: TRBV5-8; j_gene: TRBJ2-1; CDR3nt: TGTGCCAGCAGCTTCACACGGACAGGGGGCAATGAGCAGTTCTTC; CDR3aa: CASSFTRTGGNEQFF
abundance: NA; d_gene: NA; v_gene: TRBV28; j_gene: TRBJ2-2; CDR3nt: TGTGCCAGCAGTTTTTGGAGGAACACCGGGGAGCTGTTTTTT; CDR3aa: CASSFWRNTGELFF
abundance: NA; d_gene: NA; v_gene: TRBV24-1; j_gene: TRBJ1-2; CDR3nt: TGTGCCACCAGTGACTTACAGGGAAACTATGGCTACACCTTC; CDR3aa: CATSDLQGNYGYTF
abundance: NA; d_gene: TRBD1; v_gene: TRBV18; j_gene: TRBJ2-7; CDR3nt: TGTGCCAGCTCACCATATGGGACAGGGCTTTCGGGCGAGCAGTACTTC; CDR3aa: CASSPYGTGLSGEQYF
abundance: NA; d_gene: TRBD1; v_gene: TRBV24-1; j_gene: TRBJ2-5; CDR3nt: TGTGCCACCAGTGGGGGACAGGGGGCCGAAGAGACCCAGTACTTC; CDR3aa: CATSGGQGAEETQYF
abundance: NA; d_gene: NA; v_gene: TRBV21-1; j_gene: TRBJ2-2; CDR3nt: TGTGCCAGCAGCAAAGGGATTAGCGGGACCGGGGGCACCGGGGAGCTGTTTTTT; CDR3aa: CASSKGISGTGGTGELFF
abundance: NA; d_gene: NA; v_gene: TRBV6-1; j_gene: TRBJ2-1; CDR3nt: TGTGCCAGCAGTGAAGCTTTAGCGTCGAGCTCCTACAATGAGCAGTTCTTC; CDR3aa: CASSEALASSSYNEQFF